This TCR beta chain was recorded in a study of shared clonotypes between healthy human individuals (dated by TCRdb to 2018 to 2021). The study in broad terms: A few men and two women, aged 18 to 49 years, made up the cohort. Libraries were prepared and TCR repertoires were sequenced by different laboratories using diverse techniques, in order to increase sequencing depth and limit assay-specific biases. Leukapheresis yielded between about 0.85 and 10 billion PBMCs per donor. Blood TCR repertoires of a handful of healthy adults were deeply sequenced to estimate repertoire size and the extent of clonotype sharing between individuals. For each donor, CD4 naive and CD4 memory were each run on three plates, CD8 naive on two plates, and CD8 memory on one plate. General study outcomes and caveats: Pairwise subsampling led to the expectation that sequencing depth would affect the degree of clonotype sharing among donors. Because the study included only a small number of donors, the genetic and exposure-history diversity represented was limited. Even with the large sequencing depth, rarefaction of the sorted-subset datasets indicated that sequencing was incomplete. Sampling was restricted to blood, and TCR repertoires in tissues likely differ from the TCR repertoires found in blood. Naive subsets generally had larger estimated clonotype richness than memory subsets did. Higher generation probabilities were observed for clonotypes shared by all four sorted-subset donors than for non-shared clonotypes. Across several donors, 4.5% to 6.5% of naive CD4, 3% to 4% of naive CD8, about 2.3% of memory CD4, and approximately 0.4% of memory CD8 clonotypes were shared.

CD8 naive samples consisted of CD45RO-negative cells that were positively selected for CCR7, yielding a CD45RA+CCR7+ population without TemRA cells. Healthy HIV-negative adults with no recently reported acute infections or vaccinations were included as donors. All donors were Caucasian adults living in Nashville, Tennessee, USA. After blood collection by leukapheresis, PBMCs were isolated using Ficoll-Histopaque density gradient centrifugation and then cryopreserved in the vapor phase of liquid nitrogen. Analytical flow cytometry was used to check the purity and quantity of every magnetically sorted T cell population. Genomic DNA was isolated from every sorted fraction and measured by UV absorbance on a Nanodrop 2000c. As for this clone: Its antigen specificity is not known. No much larger clone is present one base from it, and per-base qualities are unavailable.

Using the deep immunoSEQ assay, TCR CDR3 regions were amplified from genomic DNA by multiplex PCR. Genomic DNA extracted from each cell subset was distributed evenly over all wells of several immunoSEQ 96-well plates, and each plate served as one replicate. Each replicate PCR for sorted subsets received roughly 200 ng genomic DNA, equal to tens of thousands of T cell genomes. The purified libraries were quantified using a Qubit 3.0 fluorometer, sized with a Bioanalyzer 2100, and then quantified again using the KAPA Library Quantification kit. Every immunoSEQ 96-well plate was sequenced on a separate single-read 150-cycle Illumina NextSeq 550 flow cell. The original methods were these. Because the immunoSEQ output included only junctional sequences and no quality scores, the filtering could not be the same as the filtering used for full-length reads. To assign V/J genes and CDR3, sequences were annotated against IMGT germline references using PyIR, a Python wrapper for IgBLAST v1.9. Reads were removed for weak V/J assignments (E-value above 1e-6), missing CDR3, stop codons, out-of-frame junctions, or ambiguous translated residues. V3J clonotypes were defined as sequences sharing the same inferred V gene, J gene, and CDR3 amino acid sequence. The percentage overlap between two repertoires was calculated by dividing the number of shared unique clonotypes by the size of the smaller repertoire. RTK rarefaction, the Chao1 estimator, and Recon v2.1 estimates of unobserved clonotypes were used to assess repertoire richness. OLGA was used to compute generation probabilities for all TCRbeta clonotypes that the gDNA method yielded from a handful of donors. TCRdb obtained this table from immuneACCESS and retained in-frame rearrangements with V and J assigned. These tables miss some clones; where compared with another copy, unresolved V genes account for less than half of the shortfall, and the remainder is unexplained. V, J and clone size are taken as reported in that table, and D and trimming were inferred from the DNA itself. This sample is represented by about 2.1 million clones; around 93% of them were singletons. In total, the top ten clones hold roughly 1.8% of the sample.

Sequenced: naive CD8+ T cells from PBMCs. The cell subset or site label here, explained by the study, means: CD45RA+CCR7+. The receptor was derived from a man younger than 35 in good health. Some clones in this sample may be carry-over from other donors' samples.

The nucleotide sequence reads as follows: TGTGCCAGCAGCCCCTACGCCGGACTAGCGGGCTACTCCTACAATGAGCAGTTCTTC. Translation gives CASSPYAGLAGYSYNEQFF. Rearrangement joined TRBV7-8 to TRBJ2-1; 11 bases in between match TRBD2. CDR1 and CDR2 are drawn from the germline V gene: SGHVS, FQNEAQ. From the cysteine through the phenylalanine, the CDR3 covers 19 amino acids. The read is trimmed to its CDR3 DNA, 57 bases read in frame from base 1. Clipping removes 5 bases from V and 0 bases from J, with 12 as the unmatched junction base count. The entire variable domain, with the stretches around the CDR3 drawn from the reference TRBV7-8 and TRBJ2-1 proteins, is GAGVSQSPRYKVAKRGQDVALRCDPISGHVSLFWYQQALGQGPEFLTYFQNEAQLDKSGLPSDRFFAERPEGSVSTLKIQRTQQEDSAVYLCASSPYAGLAGYSYNEQFFGPGTRLTVL.